This T cell receptor (beta chain) was obtained from a study of T cell responses to AZD1222 COVID-19 vaccine. The overall study: Pooling of second doses given at about 4 or about 12 weeks was done. Study-level findings and limits: Clonal diversity was possibly underestimated; the donors were predominantly white British and more often female. Unmutated variant regions reportedly attract nearly half of all spike-specific TCRs.

The V and J ends lost 4 bases and 2 bases respectively, with 8 bases between them. CDR3 length: 14 amino acids. Germline CDR1 is SGHTA and CDR2 is FQGNSA. TCRdb's copy holds only in-frame clones and misses some; the assay was immunoSEQ multiplex PCR. The sample has around 110,000 clones; roughly four fifths are singletons. A note on this clone: The target antigen is unknown.

The source is an adult in good health. The starting material was peripheral blood, obtained on day 0 of AZD1222 vaccination. The chain has TRBV7-2 and TRBJ2-2, with a possible D match to TRBD1 (6 bases). The CDR3 protein is CASSSGTNTGELFF. Written as DNA, the CDR3 is TGTGCCAGCAGCTCCGGGACAAACACCGGGGAGCTGTTTTTT.